These 23 T cell receptor beta chains originate from one sample sequenced in a study of blood T cell repertoires in COVID-19. Generated by immunoSEQ multiplex PCR, the TCRdb table keeps only in-frame clones and is missing some. The sample yields approximately 72,000 clones, under 90% seen once. The specimen sequenced was peripheral blood. These receptors were obtained from a man aged 60 to 75 with acute or convalescent COVID-19.

The rearrangement joins TRBV5-1 to TRBJ2-1, with 9 positions matching TRBD1. The germline CDR1 and CDR2 sequences are SGHRS and YFSETQ. V gave up 6 bases and J gave up 5 bases; unmatched junction bases: 9. The CDR3 contains 15 residues. This CDR3 is CASKRTGDTHNEQFF. CDR3 bases: TGCGCCAGCAAAAGGACAGGGGACACCCACAATGAGCAGTTCTTC.

The rearrangement joins TRBV5-1 to TRBJ1-1, with TRBD1 matching over 11 bases. The germline V gene has CDR1 SGHRS and CDR2 YFSETQ. The ends lost 4 bases at V and 7 bases at J; junction bases unmatched: 3. This CDR3 has 13 residues. CDR3 nucleotides: TGCGCCAGCAGCGGACAGGGGGCTGGTGAAGCTTTCTTT. It encodes CASSGQGAGEAFF.

The chain couples TRBV20-1 to TRBJ2-5, with a weak D call TRBD2 (6 bases). This CDR3 is built from 15 residues. Per germline, CDR1 DFQATT and CDR2 SNEGSKA (reference sequence). The germline V and J ends were trimmed by 3 bases and 4 bases, with 18 bases remaining between them. In DNA form, the CDR3 reads TGCAGTGCTAGTCGATCGGGTAGGAGGGCAGAGACCCAGTACTTC. The encoded protein is CSASRSGRRAETQYF.

V gene TRBV6-1 combines with J gene TRBJ2-6, with 7 nucleotides matching TRBD2. CDR1 is MNHNS and CDR2 is SASEGT in the germline V gene. With V trimmed by 2 bases and J by 0 bases, 7 bases remained unmatched. This CDR3 is built from 18 residues. The CDR3: CASSESDGGSSGANVLTF. Here the CDR3 DNA reads TGTGCCAGCAGTGAATCCGACGGGGGGAGCTCTGGGGCCAACGTCCTGACTTTC.

The V gene is TRBV7-2, the J gene TRBJ1-1; TRBD1 is a possible D gene (5 bases). The germline V gene encodes CDR1 SGHTA and CDR2 FQGNSA. V was cut by 5 bases and J by 5 bases, with 18 bases left in between. The CDR3 has 15 amino acids. As DNA, the CDR3 is TGTGCCAGCAGCCCGACCACAGGTTTGAGGACTGAAGCTTTCTTT. This gives the protein CASSPTTGLRTEAFF.

The chain combines TRBV14 with TRBJ1-6, with D maybe TRBD1 (5 bases). V lost 3 bases to trimming and J lost 2 bases, with 11 bases between them. The V gene's germline CDR1 is SGHDN and CDR2 FVKESK. This CDR3 has 16 residues. The CDR3 sequence: CASSHQGLTYNSPLHF. The CDR3 DNA reads TGTGCCAGCAGCCATCAGGGCTTGACCTATAATTCACCCCTCCACTTT.

In DNA form, the CDR3 reads TGTGCCAGCAGCTTAGGCGGGGGGGCAGGAAAGCCCTACGAGCAGTACTTC. Amino acids: CASSLGGGAGKPYEQYF. The genes are TRBV7-2 and TRBJ2-7, with 9 nucleotides matching TRBD2. V was pared by 1 base and J by 2 bases, with 9 bases of the junction left unmatched. In germline, CDR1 is SGHTA, CDR2 FQGNSA. The CDR3 consists of 17 residues.

The chain employs TRBV7-9 and TRBJ1-6; 8 bases match TRBD1. Germline-derived CDR1 and CDR2 are SEHNR and FQNEAQ (reference sequence). This CDR3 region has 17 residues. After removal of 1 base from V and 7 bases from J, the junction contained 9 bases not matched to a gene. CDR3 DNA: TGTGCCAGCAGCTTAGGTTTGACAGGGGAATCCAATTCACCCCTCCACTTT. Its protein is CASSLGLTGESNSPLHF.

The CDR3 loop reads CSVESLQGRGPTGELFF. The DNA of the CDR3 is TGCAGCGTTGAATCCCTCCAGGGAAGAGGACCGACCGGGGAGCTGTTTTTT. This chain uses TRBV29-1 with TRBJ2-2; weak D call: TRBD1 (5 bases). The germline CDR1 and CDR2 sequences are SQVTM and ANQGSEA. The length of the CDR3 is 17 residues. V was trimmed by 2 bases and J by 5 bases, leaving 21 bases between them.

In its sample, this clone was seen once. The rearrangement uses TRBV29-1 and TRBJ1-2; unclear D gene. Between the trimmed V and J ends, which lost 5 bases and 5 bases, there was a span of 15 bases. The CDR3 extends over 13 amino acids. Germline-derived CDR1 and CDR2 are SQVTM and ANQGSEA. The chain's CDR3 is CSVSLSNGYGYTF. The CDR3 nucleotides are TGCAGCGTTTCCCTATCTAATGGTTATGGCTACACCTTC.

The rearrangement links TRBV5-1 to TRBJ1-4; no reliable D call. Trimming cost V 0 bases and J 7 bases, with 7 bases left between them. Germline CDR1 is SGHRS and CDR2 is YFSETQ. This CDR3 comprises 13 residues. Here the CDR3 DNA reads TGCGCCAGCAGCTTGGAGGGAGTTGAAAAACTGTTTTTT. This encodes CASSLEGVEKLFF.

The chain is built from TRBV7-3 and TRBJ2-1; D remains ambiguous. Germline CDR1 and CDR2: SGHTA and FQGTGA. V was shortened by 5 bases and J by 0 bases, with 5 bases between the two germline ends. This CDR3 is 13 amino acids long. Written as DNA, the CDR3 is TGTGCCAGCAGCCTGAGCTCCTACAATGAGCAGTTCTTC. Amino acid sequence: CASSLSSYNEQFF. The whole variable domain, filled in from reference TRBV7-3 and TRBJ2-1, reads GAGVSQTPSNKVTEKGKYVELRCDPISGHTALYWYRQSLGQGPEFLIYFQGTGAADDSGLPNDRFFAVRPEGSVSTLKIQRTERGDSAVYLCASSLSSYNEQFFGPGTRLTVL.

The chain employs TRBV27 and TRBJ1-1; D is perhaps TRBD1 (5 bases). Germline V CDR1 and CDR2: MNHEY, SMNVEV (reference sequence). The CDR3 totals 15 residues. The germline V and J ends were trimmed by 2 bases and 0 bases, with 10 bases remaining between them. The CDR3 is CASSLSWDLNTEAFF. CDR3 in DNA: TGTGCCAGCAGTTTAAGTTGGGACTTGAACACTGAAGCTTTCTTT.

This chain uses TRBV10-3 with TRBJ2-3, with 14 bases that match TRBD2. The CDR3 has 15 residues. Trimming took 8 bases from V and 5 from J; bases not matched to a gene: 6. CDR1 is ENHRY, CDR2 SYGVKD, per germline. The CDR3 nucleotides read TGTGCCATCCAGGGACTAGCGGGGGTTGGAGATACGCAGTATTTT. Protein product: CAIQGLAGVGDTQYF.

The chain employs TRBV6-5 and TRBJ1-2, with TRBD1 matching over 8 bases. With V trimmed by 10 bases and J by 4 bases, 8 bases remained unmatched. This CDR3 has 13 residues. The germline CDR1 and CDR2 sequences are MNHEY and SVGAGI. The chain's CDR3 is CATGGQAIYGYTF. In DNA form, the CDR3 reads TGTGCCACTGGGGGACAGGCAATCTATGGCTACACCTTC.

This chain links TRBV2 with TRBJ2-2; D is possibly TRBD2 (5 bases). Germline assignment: CDR1 SNHLY and CDR2 FYNNEI. The V and J ends lost 2 bases and 4 bases respectively, with 11 bases between them. The length of the CDR3 is 15 residues. CDR3: CASSEPGLGTGELFF. DNA for the CDR3: TGTGCCAGCAGTGAACCGGGGTTAGGCACCGGGGAGCTGTTTTTT.

V and J are TRBV5-1 and TRBJ2-3; D is possibly TRBD2 (5 bases). The CDR3 runs 18 residues. Trimming took off 1 base at V and 2 bases at J, with 20 bases between the two ends. Germline-derived CDR1 and CDR2 are SGHRS and YFSETQ. In DNA, the CDR3 is TGCGCCAGCAGCTTGATGGGAAGGTTGGCTAGCTACACAGATACGCAGTATTTT. Translating gives CASSLMGRLASYTDTQYF.

The chain is built from TRBV3-1 (or the pseudogene TRBV3-2) and TRBJ2-3, with D possibly matching TRBD2 (7 bases). Between the trimmed V and J ends, which lost 3 bases and 2 bases, there was a span of 15 bases. This CDR3 is built from 16 residues. Germline-derived CDR1 and CDR2 are LGHDT and YNNKEL (reference sequence). The CDR3 nucleotides are TGTGCCAGCAGCCACTACGGTGCGGGGGCCACAGATACGCAGTATTTT. Its translation is CASSHYGAGATDTQYF.

The genes are TRBV27 and TRBJ1-5; D unclear. CDR3 length equals 15 residues. Looked up from germline, CDR1 is MNHEY and CDR2 is SMNVEV (reference sequence). V lost 2 bases, J lost 2 bases, and 10 bases lay in between. CDR3 sequence (DNA): TGTGCCAGCAGTTTACGGGGTCGGGGCAATCAGCCCCAGCATTTT. The encoded protein is CASSLRGRGNQPQHF.

The CDR3 reads CASSPGTGNYGYTF. Here the CDR3 DNA reads TGCGCCAGCAGCCCCGGGACAGGAAACTATGGCTACACCTTC. This chain uses TRBV5-1 with TRBJ1-2; 8 bases agree with TRBD1. The length of the CDR3 is 14 residues. The trim removed 4 bases at V and 2 bases at J, leaving 4 bases unmatched. CDR1 SGHRS and CDR2 YFSETQ come from the germline V gene.

The V gene is TRBV27, the J gene TRBJ1-2; TRBD1 matches at 9 bases. V lost 6 bases, J lost 4 bases, and 6 bases stayed unmatched. The CDR3 is made up of 14 amino acids. Germline V lookup: CDR1 MNHEY, CDR2 SMNVEV (reference sequence). CDR3 DNA: TGTGCCAGCAGGACCGGGACAGGGTCCTATGGCTACACCTTC. It is translated as CASRTGTGSYGYTF.

This clone was seen only a few times. The V and J genes are TRBV5-6 and TRBJ1-1; TRBD1 is a possible D gene (5 bases). The CDR3 has 14 amino acids. In germline, CDR1 is SGHDT, CDR2 YYEEEE. Trimming took off 4 bases at V and 6 bases at J, with 16 bases between the two ends. CDR3 DNA: TGTGCCAGCAGCCGCGGACACGGGCGCGCTGAAGCTTTCTTT. Translating it yields CASSRGHGRAEAFF. The entire variable domain, with the rest obtained from reference TRBV5-6 and TRBJ1-1, is as follows: DAGVTQSPTHLIKTRGQQVTLRCSPKSGHDTVSWYQQALGQGPQFIFQYYEEEERQRGNFPDRFSGHQFPNYSSELNVNALLLGDSALYLCASSRGHGRAEAFFGQGTRLTVV.

CDR3 nucleotides: TGTGCCAGCACGGGACAGGGCTCTAATCAGCCCCAGCATTTT. This codes for CASTGQGSNQPQHF. The chain is built from TRBV6-5 and TRBJ1-5, with 9 nucleotides matching TRBD1. V was pared by 7 bases and J by 4 bases, with 5 bases of the junction left unmatched. The length of the CDR3 is 14 residues. The germline gives CDR1 MNHEY, CDR2 SVGAGI.